The present T cell receptor (beta chain) was sequenced within a study of TIL therapy for anti-PD-1-resistant metastatic lung cancer listed by TCRdb under 2021. Context from the whole study: A median age of about 57 years (range about 35-75) and a median tumor PD-L1 proportion score of about 5.4% were recorded among enrolled patients. The cohort was predominantly lung adenocarcinoma, with a few EGFR-mutant and two ALK-rearranged tumors, and half of patients were current or former smokers. Across the cohort, whole-exome sequencing showed a median non-synonymous tumor mutation burden of around 1.4 mutations per megabase. T cell receptor beta sequencing of tumor and peripheral blood served to follow clonotypes across the tumor, the expanded TIL product, and serial blood samples. Beyond this particular receptor, the publication reports: The cohort was highly selected, including more treatment-naive, never-smoker and oncogene-addicted patients than is typical, which limits generalizability. The study protocol defined all tumor marker inferences as exploratory. High clonal turnover was observed in TIL culture, with many enriched product clones not detected in the baseline tumor, which suggested clonal contraction rather than faithful expansion. Compared with baseline intratumoral T cells, expanded TIL cultures were more clonal and less diverse (median clonality approximately 6% vs 31%, p < 0.0001).

A remark on this clone: The antigen this receptor binds is unknown. Per-base quality was not reported, and no clone a single base away is much larger than it.

The CDR3 measures 14 amino acids from cysteine to phenylalanine. Of the read, only the CDR3 DNA is kept; its 42 bases are in frame from base 1. V loses 4 bases, J loses 6 bases, and the germline ends lie 16 bases apart. CDR1 and CDR2, per the germline V gene, are SNHLY and FYNNEI. TCR beta CDR3 regions were amplified from genomic DNA by bias-controlled multiplex PCR with the immunoSEQ v3 hsTCRB kit. The TCR libraries were sequenced on an Illumina NextSeq 500 to 2 million to 2.5 million read pairs for survey level or 5-6 million read pairs for deep level. The authors processed their data as follows. V, D and J genes were assigned, non-productive sequences were removed, and clonality was reported by immunoSEQ Analyzer software. Repertoires were compared by productive Simpson clonality and by the Morisita overlap index of productive TRB rearrangements between infused TIL and blood. TCRdb limited this immuneACCESS table to in-frame rearrangements with V and J called. A share of clones is missing; checked studies link under half to unresolved V genes, and the rest is unexplained. D and trimming come from the DNA, and the V and J calls and clone size come from that table. The sample table lists 95,000 or so clones, around three fifths of them with a count of one. The ten biggest clones cover about a tenth of the sample.

The meaning of the sample's time point label: pre-treatment sample, taken before nivolumab and TIL therapy. Baseline tumor samples were excised metastases, mostly pleural nodules or supraclavicular lymph nodes, from the same resection used to grow TIL. Before any PD-1/PD-L1 blockade was given, tumors were harvested, nivolumab was then administered, and patients who progressed went on to receive lymphodepletion, an infusion of expanded TIL, and IL-2. Adults with stage 4 NSCLC were enrolled from late 2017 to January 2020 in a dual-center phase I trial. The samples were drawn from an open-label, single-arm phase I trial testing tumor-infiltrating lymphocyte therapy combined with nivolumab in advanced non-small cell lung cancer. Portions of each resected tumor were snap-frozen in liquid nitrogen and stored at -80 °C. Using laser-capture macrodissection, tumor regions of interest were selected on H&E sections, then pulverized into around 16 mg aliquots and extracted using Qiagen Allprep kits.

The rearrangement combines TRBV2 with TRBJ2-7; the D gene identity is not certain. The sequence came from a person between 30 and 79 years old with non-small cell lung cancer. The sequenced sample was tumor tissue, obtained at baseline. The base sequence is TGTGCCAGCAGTGCCATTGCATCGACACGCGAGCAGTACTTC. It translates to CASSAIASTREQYF.